This T cell receptor beta chain was captured in a study of blood T cell repertoires in COVID-19. Study at large: PBMCs, B-cell-depleted T cells, or T cells were the source of the cDNA or gDNA that made up the material.

The germline gives CDR1 MNHEY, CDR2 SVGEGT. CDR3 size: 16 residues. V lost 5 bases to trimming and J lost 2 bases, with 17 bases between them. Measured with immunoSEQ multiplex PCR; TCRdb has only the in-frame clones, and not every one. The table lists under 150,000 clones, about 83% of them singletons. The TCR comes from an elderly man with active or convalescent COVID-19. The sequencing input was peripheral blood. The chain uses TRBV6-2 or TRBV6-3 and TRBJ2-3; D is perhaps TRBD1 (5 bases). The CDR3 bases are TGTGCCAGCAGTGCAAACAGGAGACGCTTCACAGATACGCAGTATTTT. It specifies CASSANRRRFTDTQYF.